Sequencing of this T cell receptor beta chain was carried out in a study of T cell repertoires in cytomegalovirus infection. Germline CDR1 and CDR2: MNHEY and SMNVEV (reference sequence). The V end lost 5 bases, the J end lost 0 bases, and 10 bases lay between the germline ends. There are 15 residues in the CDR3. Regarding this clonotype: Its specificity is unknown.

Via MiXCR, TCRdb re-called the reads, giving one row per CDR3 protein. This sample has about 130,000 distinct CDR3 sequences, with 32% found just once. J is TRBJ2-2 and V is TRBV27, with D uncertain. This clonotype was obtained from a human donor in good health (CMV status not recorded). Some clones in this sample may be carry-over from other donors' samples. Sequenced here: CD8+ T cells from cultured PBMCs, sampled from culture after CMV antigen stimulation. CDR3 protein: CASSLLSTNTGELFF. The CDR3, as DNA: TGTGCCAGCAGTCTTCTTAGCACGAACACCGGGGAGCTGTTTTTT.